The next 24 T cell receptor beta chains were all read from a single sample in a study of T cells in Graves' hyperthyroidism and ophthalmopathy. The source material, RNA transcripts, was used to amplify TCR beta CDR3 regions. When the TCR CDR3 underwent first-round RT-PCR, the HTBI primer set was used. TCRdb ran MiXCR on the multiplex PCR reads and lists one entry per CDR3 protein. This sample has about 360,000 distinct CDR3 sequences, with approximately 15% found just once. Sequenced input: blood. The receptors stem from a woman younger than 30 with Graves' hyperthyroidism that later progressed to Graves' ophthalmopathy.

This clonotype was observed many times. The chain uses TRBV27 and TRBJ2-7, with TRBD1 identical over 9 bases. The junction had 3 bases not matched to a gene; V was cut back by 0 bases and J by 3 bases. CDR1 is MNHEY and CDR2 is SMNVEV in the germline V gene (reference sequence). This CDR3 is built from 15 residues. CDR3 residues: CASSLSGTGLYEQYF. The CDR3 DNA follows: TGTGCCAGCAGTTTATCGGGGACAGGGCTCTACGAGCAGTACTTC.

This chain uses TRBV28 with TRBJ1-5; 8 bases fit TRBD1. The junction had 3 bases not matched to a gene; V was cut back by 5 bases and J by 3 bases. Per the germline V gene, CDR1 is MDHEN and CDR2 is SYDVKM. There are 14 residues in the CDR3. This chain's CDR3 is CASSVDRVNQPQHF. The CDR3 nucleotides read TGTGCCAGCAGTGTGGACAGGGTCAATCAGCCCCAGCATTTT.

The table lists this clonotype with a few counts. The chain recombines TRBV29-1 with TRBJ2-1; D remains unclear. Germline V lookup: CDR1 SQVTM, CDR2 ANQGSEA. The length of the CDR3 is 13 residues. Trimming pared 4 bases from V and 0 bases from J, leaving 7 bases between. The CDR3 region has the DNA TGCAGCGTTGCCGACGACTCCTACAATGAGCAGTTCTTC. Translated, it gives CSVADDSYNEQFF.

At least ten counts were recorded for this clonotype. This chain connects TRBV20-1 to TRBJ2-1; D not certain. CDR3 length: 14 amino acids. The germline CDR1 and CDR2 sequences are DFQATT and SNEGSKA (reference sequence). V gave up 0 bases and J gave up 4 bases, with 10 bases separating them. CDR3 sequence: CSAREGASYNEQFF. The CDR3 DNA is TGCAGTGCTAGAGAGGGCGCTTCATACAATGAGCAGTTCTTC.

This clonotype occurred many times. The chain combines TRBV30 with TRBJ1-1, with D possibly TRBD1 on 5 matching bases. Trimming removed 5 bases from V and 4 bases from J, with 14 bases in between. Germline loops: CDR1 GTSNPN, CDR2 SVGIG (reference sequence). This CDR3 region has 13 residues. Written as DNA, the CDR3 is TGTGCCTGGTCAGGGTTTGTCGGCACTGAAGCTTTCTTT. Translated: CAWSGFVGTEAFF. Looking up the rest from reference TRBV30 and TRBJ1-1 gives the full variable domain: SQTIHQWPATLVQPVGSPLSLECTVEGTSNPNLYWYRQAAGRGLQLLFYSVGIGQISSEVPQNLSASRPQDRQFILSSKKLLLSDSGFYLCAWSGFVGTEAFFGQGTRLTVV.

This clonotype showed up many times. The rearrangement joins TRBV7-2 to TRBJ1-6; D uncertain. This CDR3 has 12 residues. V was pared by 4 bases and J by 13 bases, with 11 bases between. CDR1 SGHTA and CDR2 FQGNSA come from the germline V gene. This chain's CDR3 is CASSSGPSPLHF. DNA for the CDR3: TGTGCCAGCAGCTCGGGCCCTTCCCCCCTCCACTTT.

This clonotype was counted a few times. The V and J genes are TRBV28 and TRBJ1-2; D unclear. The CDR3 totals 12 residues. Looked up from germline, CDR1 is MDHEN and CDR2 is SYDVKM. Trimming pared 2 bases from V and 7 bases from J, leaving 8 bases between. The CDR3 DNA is TGTGCCAGCAGTTTAAAGGACCGTGGCTACACCTTC. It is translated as CASSLKDRGYTF.

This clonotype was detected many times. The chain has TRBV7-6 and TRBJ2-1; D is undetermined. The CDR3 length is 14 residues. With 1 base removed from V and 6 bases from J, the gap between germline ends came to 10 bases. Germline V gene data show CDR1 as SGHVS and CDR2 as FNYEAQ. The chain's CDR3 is CASSLGWDGNEQFF. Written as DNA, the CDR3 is TGTGCCAGCAGCTTAGGTTGGGATGGCAATGAGCAGTTCTTC.

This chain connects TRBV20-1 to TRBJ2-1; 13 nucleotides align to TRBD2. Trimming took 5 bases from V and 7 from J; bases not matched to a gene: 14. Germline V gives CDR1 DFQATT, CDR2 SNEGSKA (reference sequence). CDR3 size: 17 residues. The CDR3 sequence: CSAETIEGTSGVNEQFF. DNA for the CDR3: TGCAGTGCTGAGACCATTGAAGGGACTAGCGGGGTGAATGAGCAGTTCTTC.

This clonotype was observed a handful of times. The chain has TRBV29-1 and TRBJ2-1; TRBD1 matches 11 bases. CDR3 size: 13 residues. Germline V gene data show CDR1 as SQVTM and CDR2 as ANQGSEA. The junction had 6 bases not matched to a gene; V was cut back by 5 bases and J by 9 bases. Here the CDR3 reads CSVSGTGGGEQFF. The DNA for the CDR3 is TGCAGCGTTTCCGGGACAGGGGGGGGTGAGCAGTTCTTC.

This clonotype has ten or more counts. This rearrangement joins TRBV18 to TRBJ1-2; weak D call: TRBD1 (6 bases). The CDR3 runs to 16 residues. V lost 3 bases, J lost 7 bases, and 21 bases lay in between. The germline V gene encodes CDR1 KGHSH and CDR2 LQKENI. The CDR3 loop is CASSPVPGPGDSGYTF. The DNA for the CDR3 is TGTGCCAGCTCACCGGTACCGGGACCAGGGGACTCTGGCTACACCTTC.

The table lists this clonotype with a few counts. CDR3 protein: CATSREAYWGNEQYF. The CDR3 DNA sequence: TGTGCCACCAGCAGAGAGGCTTATTGGGGGAACGAGCAGTACTTC. J is TRBJ2-7 and V is TRBV15; possibly TRBD1 or TRBD2 for D (5 bases each). Germline V gene lookup returns CDR1 LNHNV and CDR2 YYDKDF (reference sequence). This CDR3 has 15 amino acids. Trimming removed 0 bases from V and 5 bases from J, with 14 bases in between.

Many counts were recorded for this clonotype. The CDR3 nucleotides are TGTGCCAGCAGTTTAGGGCTCCCCCAGGGTGAGCAGTTCTTC. This codes for CASSLGLPQGEQFF. This chain uses TRBV12-3 or TRBV12-4 with TRBJ2-1, with a tentative D call TRBD1 (5 bases). CDR3 length equals 14 residues. V shed 1 base and J shed 9 bases, with 13 bases lying between them.

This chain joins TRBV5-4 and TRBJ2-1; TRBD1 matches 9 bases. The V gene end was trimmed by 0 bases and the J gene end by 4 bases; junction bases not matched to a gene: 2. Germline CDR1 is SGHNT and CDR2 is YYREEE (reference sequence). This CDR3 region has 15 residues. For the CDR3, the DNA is TGTGCCAGCAGCTTGGACAGGGGGCGGTACAATGAGCAGTTCTTC. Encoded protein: CASSLDRGRYNEQFF.

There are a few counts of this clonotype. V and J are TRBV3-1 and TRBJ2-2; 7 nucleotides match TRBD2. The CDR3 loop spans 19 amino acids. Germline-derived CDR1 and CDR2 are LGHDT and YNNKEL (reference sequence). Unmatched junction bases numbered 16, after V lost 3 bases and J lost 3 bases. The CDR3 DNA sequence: TGTGCCAGCAGCCATAACTTTAGGTTCCTAGCGGCGTACACCGGGGAGCTGTTTTTT. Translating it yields CASSHNFRFLAAYTGELFF.

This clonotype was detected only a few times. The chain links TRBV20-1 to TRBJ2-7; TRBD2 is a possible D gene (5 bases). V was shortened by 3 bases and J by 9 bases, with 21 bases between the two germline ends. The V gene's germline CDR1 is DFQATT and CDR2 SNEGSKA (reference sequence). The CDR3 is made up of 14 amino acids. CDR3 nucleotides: TGCAGTGCTAGGATCCTACTTGAGGGAGACGTGCAGTACTTC. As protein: CSARILLEGDVQYF.

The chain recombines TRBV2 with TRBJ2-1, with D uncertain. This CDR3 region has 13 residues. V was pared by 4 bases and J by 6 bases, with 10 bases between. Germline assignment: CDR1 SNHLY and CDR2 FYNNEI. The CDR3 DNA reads TGTGCCAGCAGTGTTCACGGAACCAATGAGCAGTTCTTC. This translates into CASSVHGTNEQFF.

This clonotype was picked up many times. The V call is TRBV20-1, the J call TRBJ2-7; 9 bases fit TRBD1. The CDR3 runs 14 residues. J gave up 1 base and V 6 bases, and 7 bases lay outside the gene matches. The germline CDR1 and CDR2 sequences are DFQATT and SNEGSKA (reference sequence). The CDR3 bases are TGCAGTGCAACCGGGACAGGGAATTCCTACGAGCAGTACTTC. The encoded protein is CSATGTGNSYEQYF.

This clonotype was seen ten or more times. The CDR3 bases are TGTGCCAGCAGTTCCCCAGGCTCCTTTCTGAACACTGAAGCTTTCTTT. This gives the protein CASSSPGSFLNTEAFF. The gene calls are TRBV28 and TRBJ1-1; D gene unclear. Germline values: CDR1 MDHEN, CDR2 SYDVKM. Trimming took 4 bases from V and 0 from J, leaving 15 bases between them. The CDR3 is 16 residues long.

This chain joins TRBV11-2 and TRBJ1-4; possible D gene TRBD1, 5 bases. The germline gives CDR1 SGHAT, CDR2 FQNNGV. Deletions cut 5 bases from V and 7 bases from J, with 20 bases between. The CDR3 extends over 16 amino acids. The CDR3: CASSPTRTFQGEKLFF. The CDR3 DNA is TGTGCCAGCAGCCCCACTCGGACATTTCAGGGTGAAAAACTGTTTTTT.

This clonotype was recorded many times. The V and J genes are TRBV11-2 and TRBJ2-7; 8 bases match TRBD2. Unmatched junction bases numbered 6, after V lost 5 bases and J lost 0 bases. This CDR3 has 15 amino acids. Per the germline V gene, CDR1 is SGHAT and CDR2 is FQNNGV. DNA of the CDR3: TGTGCCAGCAGCCGGGCACTAGCGGCCTCCTACGAGCAGTACTTC. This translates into CASSRALAASYEQYF.

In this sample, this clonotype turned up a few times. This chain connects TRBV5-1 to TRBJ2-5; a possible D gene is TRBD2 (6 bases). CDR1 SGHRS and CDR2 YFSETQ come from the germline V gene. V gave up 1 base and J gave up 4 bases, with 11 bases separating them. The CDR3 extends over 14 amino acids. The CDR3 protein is CASSLSGVLETQYF. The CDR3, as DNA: TGCGCCAGCAGCTTGTCGGGAGTATTAGAGACCCAGTACTTC.

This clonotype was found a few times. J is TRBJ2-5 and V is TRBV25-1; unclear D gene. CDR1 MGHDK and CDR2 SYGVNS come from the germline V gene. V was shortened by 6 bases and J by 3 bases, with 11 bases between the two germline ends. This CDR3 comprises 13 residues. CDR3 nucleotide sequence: TGTGCCAGCAGCGAACCTGGGAAAGAGACCCAGTACTTC. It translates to CASSEPGKETQYF.

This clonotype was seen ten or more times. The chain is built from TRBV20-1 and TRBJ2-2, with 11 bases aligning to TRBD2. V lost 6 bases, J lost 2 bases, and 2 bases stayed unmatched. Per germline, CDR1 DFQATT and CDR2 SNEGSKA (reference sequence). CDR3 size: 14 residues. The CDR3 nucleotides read TGCAGTGCCGGACTAGCGGGCAACACCGGGGAGCTGTTTTTT. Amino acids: CSAGLAGNTGELFF.